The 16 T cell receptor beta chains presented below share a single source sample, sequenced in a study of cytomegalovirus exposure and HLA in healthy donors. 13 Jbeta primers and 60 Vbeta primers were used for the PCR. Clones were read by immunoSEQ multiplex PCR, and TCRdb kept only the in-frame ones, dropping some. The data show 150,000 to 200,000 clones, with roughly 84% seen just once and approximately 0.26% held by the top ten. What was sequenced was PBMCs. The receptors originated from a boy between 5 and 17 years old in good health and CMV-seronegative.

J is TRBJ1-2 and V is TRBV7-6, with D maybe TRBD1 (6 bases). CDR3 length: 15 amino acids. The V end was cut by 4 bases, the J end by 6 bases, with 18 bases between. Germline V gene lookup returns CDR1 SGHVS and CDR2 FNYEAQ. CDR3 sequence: CASSSNYRDEHGYTF. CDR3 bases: TGTGCCAGCAGCTCTAACTACAGGGACGAACATGGCTACACCTTC.

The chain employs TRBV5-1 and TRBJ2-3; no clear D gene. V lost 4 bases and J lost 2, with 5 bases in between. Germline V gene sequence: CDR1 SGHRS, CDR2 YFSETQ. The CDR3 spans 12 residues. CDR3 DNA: TGCGCCAGCAGCCAGAACACAGATACGCAGTATTTT. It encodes CASSQNTDTQYF.

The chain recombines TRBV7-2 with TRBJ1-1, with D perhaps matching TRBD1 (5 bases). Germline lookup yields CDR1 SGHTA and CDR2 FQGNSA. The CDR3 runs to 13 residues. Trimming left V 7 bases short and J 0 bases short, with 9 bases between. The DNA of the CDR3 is TGTGCCAGCATCCTACAGGTGAACACTGAAGCTTTCTTT. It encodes CASILQVNTEAFF.

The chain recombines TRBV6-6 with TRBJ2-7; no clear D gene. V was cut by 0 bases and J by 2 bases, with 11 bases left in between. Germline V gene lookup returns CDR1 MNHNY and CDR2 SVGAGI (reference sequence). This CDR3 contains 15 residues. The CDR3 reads CASSYSNSQTYEQYF. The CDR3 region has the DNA TGTGCCAGCAGTTACTCGAATTCACAGACCTACGAGCAGTACTTC.

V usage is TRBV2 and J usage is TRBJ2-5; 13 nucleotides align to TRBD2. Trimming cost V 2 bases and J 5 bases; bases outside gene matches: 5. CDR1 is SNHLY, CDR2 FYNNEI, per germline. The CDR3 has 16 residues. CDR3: CASSERGTSGEETQYF. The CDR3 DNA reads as TGTGCCAGCAGTGAACGAGGGACTAGCGGGGAGGAGACCCAGTACTTC.

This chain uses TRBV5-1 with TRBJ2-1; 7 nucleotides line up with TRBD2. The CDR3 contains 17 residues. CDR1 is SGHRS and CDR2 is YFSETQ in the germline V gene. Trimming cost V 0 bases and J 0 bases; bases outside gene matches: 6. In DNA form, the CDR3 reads TGCGCCAGCAGCTTGGGTCTAGCGGATCCCTCCTACAATGAGCAGTTCTTC. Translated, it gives CASSLGLADPSYNEQFF.

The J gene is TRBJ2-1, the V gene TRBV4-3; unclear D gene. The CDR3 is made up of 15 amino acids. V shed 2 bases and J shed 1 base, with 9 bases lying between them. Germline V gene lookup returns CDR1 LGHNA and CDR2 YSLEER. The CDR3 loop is CASSQNRVSYNEQFF. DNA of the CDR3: TGCGCCAGCAGCCAAAACAGAGTATCCTACAATGAGCAGTTCTTC.

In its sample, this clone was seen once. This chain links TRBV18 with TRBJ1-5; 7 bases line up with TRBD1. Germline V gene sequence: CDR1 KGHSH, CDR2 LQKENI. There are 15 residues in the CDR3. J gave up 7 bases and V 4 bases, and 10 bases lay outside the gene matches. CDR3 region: CASSLDRAGNQPQHF. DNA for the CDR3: TGTGCCAGCTCACTAGACAGGGCCGGTAACCAGCCCCAGCATTTT.

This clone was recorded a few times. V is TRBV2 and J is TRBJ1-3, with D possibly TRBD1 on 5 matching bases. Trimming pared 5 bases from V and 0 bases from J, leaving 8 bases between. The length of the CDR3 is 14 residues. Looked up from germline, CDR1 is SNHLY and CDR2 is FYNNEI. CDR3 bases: TGTGCCAGCAGTCCCAGGGTCTCTGGAAACACCATATATTTT. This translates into CASSPRVSGNTIYF.

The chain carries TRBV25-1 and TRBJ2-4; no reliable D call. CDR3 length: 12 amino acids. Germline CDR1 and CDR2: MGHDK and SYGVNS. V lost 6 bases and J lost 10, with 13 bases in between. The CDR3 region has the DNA TGTGCCAGCAGCGACAAGGTTGATATTCAGTACTTC. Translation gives CASSDKVDIQYF.

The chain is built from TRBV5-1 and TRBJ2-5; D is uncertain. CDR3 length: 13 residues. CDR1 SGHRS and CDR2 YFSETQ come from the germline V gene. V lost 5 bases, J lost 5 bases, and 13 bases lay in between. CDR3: CASRGAASETQYF. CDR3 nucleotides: TGCGCCAGCAGGGGCGCCGCGAGCGAGACCCAGTACTTC. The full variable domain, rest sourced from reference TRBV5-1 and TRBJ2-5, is KAGVTQTPRYLIKTRGQQVTLSCSPISGHRSVSWYQQTPGQGLQFLFEYFSETQRNKGNFPGRFSGRQFSNSRSEMNVSTLELGDSALYLCASRGAASETQYFGPGTRLLVL.

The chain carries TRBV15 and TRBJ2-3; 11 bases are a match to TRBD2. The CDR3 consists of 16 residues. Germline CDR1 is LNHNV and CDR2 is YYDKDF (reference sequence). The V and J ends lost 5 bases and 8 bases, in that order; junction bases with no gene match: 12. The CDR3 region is CATSPSLAGVISTQYF. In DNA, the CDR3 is TGTGCCACCAGCCCTTCACTAGCGGGAGTTATCAGTACGCAGTATTTT. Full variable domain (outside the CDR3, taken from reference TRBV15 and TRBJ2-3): DAMVIQNPRYQVTQFGKPVTLSCSQTLNHNVMYWYQQKSSQAPKLLFHYYDKDFNNEADTPDNFQSRRPNTSFCFLDIRSPGLGDTAMYLCATSPSLAGVISTQYFGPGTRLTVL.

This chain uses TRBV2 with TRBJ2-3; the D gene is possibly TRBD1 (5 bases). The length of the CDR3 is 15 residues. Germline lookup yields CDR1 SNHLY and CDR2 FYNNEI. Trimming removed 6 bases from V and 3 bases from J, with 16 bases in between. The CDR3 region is CASRAGNSWTDTQYF. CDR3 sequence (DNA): TGTGCCAGCAGGGCAGGGAACAGCTGGACAGATACGCAGTATTTT.

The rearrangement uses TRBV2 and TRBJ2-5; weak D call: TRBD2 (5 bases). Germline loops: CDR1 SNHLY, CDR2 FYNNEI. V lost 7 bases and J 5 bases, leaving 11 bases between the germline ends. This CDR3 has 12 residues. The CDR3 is CASNVLAETQYF. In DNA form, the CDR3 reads TGTGCCAGCAACGTTCTAGCTGAGACCCAGTACTTC.

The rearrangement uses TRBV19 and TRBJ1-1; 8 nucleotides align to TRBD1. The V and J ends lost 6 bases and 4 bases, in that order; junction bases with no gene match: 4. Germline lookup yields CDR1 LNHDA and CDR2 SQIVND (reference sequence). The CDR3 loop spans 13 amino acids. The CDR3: CASRLTGGTEAFF. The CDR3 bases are TGTGCCAGTAGACTCACAGGGGGCACTGAAGCTTTCTTT.

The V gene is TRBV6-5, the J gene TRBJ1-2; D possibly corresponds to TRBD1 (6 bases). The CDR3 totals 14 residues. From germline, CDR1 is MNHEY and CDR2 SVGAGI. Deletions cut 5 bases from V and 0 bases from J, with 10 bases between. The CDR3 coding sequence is TGTGCCAGCAGTCACAGACAGGCTAACTATGGCTACACCTTC. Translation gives CASSHRQANYGYTF.